The 13 T cell receptor beta chains presented below share a single source sample, sequenced in a study of OX40 agonist ivuxolimab in advanced cancers. The repertoire was sequenced with immunoSEQ multiplex PCR; TCRdb's copy has only in-frame clones and lacks some. The sample has about 42,000 clones, around 84% seen once; the top ten hold roughly 22%. The material sequenced was CD4+ or CD8+ T cells sorted from blood, taken in a trial of the OX40 agonist ivuxolimab. Receptor source: an adult with an advanced solid tumor such as melanoma, head and neck, liver or kidney cancer.

The V and J genes are TRBV6-5 and TRBJ1-4, with D tentatively TRBD1 (6 bases). V lost 2 bases and J 5 bases, leaving 6 bases between the germline ends. This CDR3 has 13 amino acids. Germline lookup yields CDR1 MNHEY and CDR2 SVGAGI. The CDR3 bases are TGTGCCAGCAGTTACGGACAGAATGAAAAACTGTTTTTT. Amino acids: CASSYGQNEKLFF.

V usage is TRBV5-4 and J usage is TRBJ2-3; 8 nucleotides align to TRBD2. CDR1 and CDR2 from the germline V gene are SGHNT and YYREEE (reference sequence). The CDR3 extends over 15 amino acids. V dropped 0 bases and J dropped 3; count of bases not matched to a gene: 3. The CDR3 nucleotides are TGTGCCAGCAGCTTGGAACTAGCGGATACAGATACGCAGTATTTT. It translates to CASSLELADTDTQYF.

The genes are TRBV6-5 and TRBJ2-1, with D perhaps TRBD1 (6 bases). Trimming left V 5 bases short and J 5 bases short, with 16 bases between. Per the germline V gene, CDR1 is MNHEY and CDR2 is SVGAGI. The CDR3 is 15 residues long. The CDR3 DNA reads TGTGCCAGCAGTCGCCCCGGGACAAATCACAATGAGCAGTTCTTC. This sequence encodes CASSRPGTNHNEQFF.

The chain links TRBV4-3 to TRBJ1-2, with 7 bases lining up with TRBD1. The germline CDR1 and CDR2 sequences are LGHNA and YSLEER. V dropped 4 bases and J dropped 3; count of bases not matched to a gene: 5. The CDR3 covers 14 residues. CDR3 bases: TGCGCCAGCAGCCCACAGACAGGGCACTATGGCTACACCTTC. It codes for CASSPQTGHYGYTF.

This chain joins TRBV19 and TRBJ1-1; D perhaps matches TRBD1 (5 bases). V gave up 5 bases and J gave up 1 base, with 11 bases separating them. Germline loops: CDR1 LNHDA, CDR2 SQIVND (reference sequence). The CDR3 runs to 14 residues. CDR3 region: CASSPGGGNTEAFF. CDR3 sequence (DNA): TGTGCCAGTAGTCCGGGGGGAGGGAACACTGAAGCTTTCTTT.

This clone was seen once. J is TRBJ2-3 and V is TRBV28; D gene ambiguous. The CDR3 extends over 15 amino acids. Per germline, CDR1 MDHEN and CDR2 SYDVKM. V lost 3 bases, J lost 3 bases, and 13 bases lay in between. CDR3 bases: TGTGCCAGCAGTTTTTCACTACTAAGTACAGATACGCAGTATTTT. Translation: CASSFSLLSTDTQYF.

As to this clone: The same CDR3 can be traced to other DNA sequences in this sample. The V gene is TRBV13, the J gene TRBJ1-1; D may be TRBD1 (5 bases). Per the germline V gene, CDR1 is PRHDT and CDR2 is FYEKMQ (reference sequence). V dropped 6 bases and J dropped 5 bases, with 10 bases sitting between them. There are 12 residues in the CDR3. CDR3 protein: CASSPGGTEAFF. The CDR3 coding sequence is TGTGCCAGCAGTCCGGGGGGGACTGAAGCTTTCTTT.

The rearrangement joins TRBV7-9 to TRBJ2-3, with D possibly TRBD1 on 6 matching bases. Germline-derived CDR1 and CDR2 are SEHNR and FQNEAQ (reference sequence). V shed 5 bases and J shed 5 bases, with 11 bases lying between them. This CDR3 is built from 13 residues. The CDR3 loop is CASSGARGDTQYF. The CDR3 coding sequence is TGTGCCAGCAGCGGTGCCAGGGGAGATACGCAGTATTTT. Together with reference TRBV7-9 and TRBJ2-3, the CDR3 gives the full variable domain: DTGVSQNPRHKITKRGQNVTFRCDPISEHNRLYWYRQTLGQGPEFLTYFQNEAQLEKSRLLSDRFSAERPKGSFSTLEIQRTEQGDSAMYLCASSGARGDTQYFGPGTRLTVL.

This clone was recorded only once. This rearrangement joins TRBV6-5 to TRBJ2-7; TRBD1 might be the D (6 bases). V lost 0 bases and J lost 7, with 10 bases in between. Per germline, CDR1 MNHEY and CDR2 SVGAGI. CDR3 length equals 13 residues. Here the CDR3 reads CASSYSKGDEQYV. CDR3 coding DNA: TGTGCCAGCAGTTACTCGAAGGGGGATGAGCAGTACGTC.

This clone was counted once. The CDR3 reads CASSFYSGANVLTF. The CDR3, as DNA: TGTGCCAGCAGCTTCTACTCTGGGGCCAACGTCCTGACTTTC. The chain joins TRBV5-6 to TRBJ2-6, with D unclear. This CDR3 comprises 14 residues. The germline V gene has CDR1 SGHDT and CDR2 YYEEEE. V lost 2 bases and J 0 bases, leaving 3 bases between the germline ends. The whole variable domain, remainder taken from reference TRBV5-6 and TRBJ2-6, is DAGVTQSPTHLIKTRGQQVTLRCSPKSGHDTVSWYQQALGQGPQFIFQYYEEEERQRGNFPDRFSGHQFPNYSSELNVNALLLGDSALYLCASSFYSGANVLTFGAGSRLTVL.

The chain recombines TRBV7-9 with TRBJ1-6, with D uncertain. Trimming shortened V by 7 bases and J by 6 bases, and 16 bases separated the two germline ends. Germline values: CDR1 SEHNR, CDR2 FQNEAQ (reference sequence). The CDR3 runs to 15 residues. CDR3 DNA sequence: TGTGCCAGCACCCAGATCCAGGAGATTAATTCACCCCTCCACTTT. Translation: CASTQIQEINSPLHF.

This clone was seen a handful of times. V and J are TRBV7-8 and TRBJ2-1; possibly TRBD1 for D (5 bases). V was cut by 5 bases and J by 0 bases, with 11 bases left in between. This CDR3 contains 15 residues. In germline, CDR1 is SGHVS, CDR2 FQNEAQ. CDR3 bases: TGTGCCAGCAGCCTTGACAGAAGCTCCTACAATGAGCAGTTCTTC. It translates to CASSLDRSSYNEQFF.

The chain carries TRBV4-2 and TRBJ2-1; TRBD2 aligns across 11 bases. Per germline, CDR1 LGHNA and CDR2 YNFKEQ. The CDR3 loop spans 19 amino acids. V lost 1 base and J lost 0; bases outside the gene matches: 8. CDR3 sequence reads: CASSQVTSGATRSYNEQFF. The CDR3 nucleotides are TGTGCCAGCAGCCAAGTGACTAGCGGGGCTACTCGCTCCTACAATGAGCAGTTCTTC.